A single sample gave rise to the 10 T cell receptor beta chains below, sequenced in a study of blood T cell repertoires in COVID-19 (TCRdb year 2020). Libraries were prepared through the immunoSEQ multiplex PCR assay. Held by TCRdb, this immuneACCESS table contains in-frame sequences only and omits some clones. Under half of the omission traces to an unresolved V gene where checked; the cause of the rest is unknown. For this sample the table gives about 130,000 clones, of which over 80% were detected only once. Less than 2% of the sample comes from the top ten. The specimen was peripheral blood. These receptors were collected from a man aged 65 to 79 with acute or convalescent COVID-19.

The chain uses TRBV7-9 and TRBJ2-7, with D perhaps TRBD2 (6 bases). V lost 5 bases and J lost 6, with 11 bases in between. The CDR3 runs 12 residues. CDR1 SEHNR and CDR2 FQNEAQ come from the germline V gene (reference sequence). This CDR3 reads CASSRGLSEQYF. CDR3 in DNA: TGTGCCAGCAGCCGGGGACTTTCCGAGCAGTACTTC.

V and J are TRBV28 and TRBJ1-2, with 8 bases identical to TRBD1. Germline values: CDR1 MDHEN, CDR2 SYDVKM. V shed 2 bases, J shed 5 bases, and the junction held 4 bases outside the gene matches. This CDR3 has 14 amino acids. CDR3 residues: CASSLGQGFYGYTF. The DNA of the CDR3 is TGTGCCAGCAGTTTAGGACAGGGATTTTATGGCTACACCTTC.

This clone was observed once. The rearrangement links TRBV28 to TRBJ2-1; 12 bases align to TRBD2. V lost 5 bases, J lost 6 bases, and 5 bases stayed unmatched. Germline CDR1 MDHEN, CDR2 SYDVKM. The CDR3 loop spans 15 amino acids. The CDR3 loop reads CASSEWTSGTNEQFF. The DNA for the CDR3 is TGTGCCAGCAGTGAATGGACTAGCGGGACCAATGAGCAGTTCTTC.

The chain combines TRBV7-8 with TRBJ2-3; 10 nucleotides agree with TRBD2. Germline CDR1 reads SGHVS; CDR2 reads FQNEAQ. The CDR3 is made up of 19 amino acids. The ends lost 0 bases at V and 2 bases at J; junction bases unmatched: 11. The DNA of the CDR3 is TGTGCCAGCAGCTTAGCTCCAGCGGGGGGGCCGAGGGACACAGATACGCAGTATTTT. Translated: CASSLAPAGGPRDTDTQYF.

As DNA, the CDR3 is TGTGCCAGCTCAACCAAGGTGACAGGGGGCACTGAAGCTTTCTTT. It translates to CASSTKVTGGTEAFF. The genes are TRBV18 and TRBJ1-1, with TRBD1 identical over 9 bases. CDR1 is KGHSH and CDR2 is LQKENI in the germline V gene. J gave up 4 bases and V 5 bases, and 8 bases lay outside the gene matches. The CDR3 spans 15 residues.

The chain has TRBV3-1 (or the pseudogene TRBV3-2) and TRBJ2-2, with D tentatively TRBD2 (6 bases). Germline V lookup: CDR1 LGHDT, CDR2 YNNKEL (reference sequence). Trimming took 3 bases from V and 4 from J, leaving 15 bases between them. The CDR3 runs 16 residues. CDR3 coding DNA: TGTGCCAGCAGCCAGCAAGGGGCCGGGGGCACCGGGGAGCTGTTTTTT. It codes for CASSQQGAGGTGELFF.

V usage is TRBV10-3 and J usage is TRBJ1-1; 10 bases are a match to TRBD1. Germline trimming cut 2 bases from V and 0 bases from J; bases unmatched to any gene: 12. Germline V gene sequence: CDR1 ENHRY, CDR2 SYGVKD. The CDR3 is 19 amino acids. The CDR3 DNA sequence: TGTGCCATCAGTGAGCGGGGACAGGGGACGTCCGGGTTGAACACTGAAGCTTTCTTT. Its protein product is CAISERGQGTSGLNTEAFF.

The chain has TRBV29-1 and TRBJ1-2; D possibly corresponds to TRBD1 (6 bases). The CDR3 totals 14 residues. Germline CDR1 SQVTM, CDR2 ANQGSEA. With 5 bases removed from V and 4 bases from J, the gap between germline ends came to 17 bases. The CDR3 DNA follows: TGCAGCGTTACCTCAGGGGAGGGAGGCTATGGCTACACCTTC. Translated, it gives CSVTSGEGGYGYTF.

The V gene is TRBV12-2, the J gene TRBJ2-2; TRBD1 is the table's D call, not checked against the DNA. TRBV12-2 is a known pseudogene. The CDR3 is 17 residues long. The CDR3 sequence is CASRPGGHHPNTGELFF. The CDR3 bases are TGTGCAAGTCGCCCCGGTGGGCACCATCCGAACACCGGGGAGCTGTTTTTT.

The chain recombines TRBV11-2 with TRBJ1-2; TRBD1 aligns across 9 bases. The CDR3 is made up of 15 amino acids. V lost 5 bases and J lost 4; bases outside the gene matches: 8. Germline V gives CDR1 SGHAT, CDR2 FQNNGV. DNA for the CDR3: TGTGCCAGCAGCATATCGGACAGGGGTCCCTATGGCTACACCTTC. Its protein product is CASSISDRGPYGYTF.